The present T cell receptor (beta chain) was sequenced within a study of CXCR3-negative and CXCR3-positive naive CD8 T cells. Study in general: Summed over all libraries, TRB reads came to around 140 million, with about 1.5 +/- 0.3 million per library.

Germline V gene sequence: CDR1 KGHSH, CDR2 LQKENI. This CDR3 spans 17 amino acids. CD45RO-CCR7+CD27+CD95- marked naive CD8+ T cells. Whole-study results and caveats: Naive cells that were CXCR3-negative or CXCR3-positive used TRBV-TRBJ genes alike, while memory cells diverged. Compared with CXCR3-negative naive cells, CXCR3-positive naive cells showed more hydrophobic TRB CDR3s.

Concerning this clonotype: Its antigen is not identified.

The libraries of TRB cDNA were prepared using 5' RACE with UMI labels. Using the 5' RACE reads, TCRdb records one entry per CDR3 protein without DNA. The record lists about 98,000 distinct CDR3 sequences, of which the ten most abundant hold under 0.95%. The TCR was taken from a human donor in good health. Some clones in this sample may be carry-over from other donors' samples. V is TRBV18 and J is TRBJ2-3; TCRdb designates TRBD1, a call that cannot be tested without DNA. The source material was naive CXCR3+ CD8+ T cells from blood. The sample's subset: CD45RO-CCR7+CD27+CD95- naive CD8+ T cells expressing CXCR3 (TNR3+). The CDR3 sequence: CASSPPFGTSSTDTQYF.